This TCR beta chain was captured by sequencing in a study of spatial heterogeneity in lung cancer. The wider study: Beta-chain sequences were consistently detected more often than alpha-chain sequences.

Specified time point: sample taken at primary tumor resection. This clonotype has a count of ten or more. The ends were cut back, 6 bases at V and 6 bases at J, with 11 bases in the middle. The CDR3 is made up of 12 amino acids. TCRdb redid the calling of the 5' RACE reads with MiXCR, one entry per CDR3 protein. Among under 80,000 distinct CDR3 sequences listed, roughly 6.4% were seen once. The specimen was PBMCs, collected at surgery. The sequence derives from a female donor with early-stage non-small cell lung cancer. J is TRBJ2-5 and V is TRBV12-3 or TRBV12-4; maybe TRBD1 (6 bases). CDR3 loop: CASSQDRQTQYF. The CDR3 DNA reads TGTGCCAGCAGCCAGGACAGACAGACCCAGTACTTC.